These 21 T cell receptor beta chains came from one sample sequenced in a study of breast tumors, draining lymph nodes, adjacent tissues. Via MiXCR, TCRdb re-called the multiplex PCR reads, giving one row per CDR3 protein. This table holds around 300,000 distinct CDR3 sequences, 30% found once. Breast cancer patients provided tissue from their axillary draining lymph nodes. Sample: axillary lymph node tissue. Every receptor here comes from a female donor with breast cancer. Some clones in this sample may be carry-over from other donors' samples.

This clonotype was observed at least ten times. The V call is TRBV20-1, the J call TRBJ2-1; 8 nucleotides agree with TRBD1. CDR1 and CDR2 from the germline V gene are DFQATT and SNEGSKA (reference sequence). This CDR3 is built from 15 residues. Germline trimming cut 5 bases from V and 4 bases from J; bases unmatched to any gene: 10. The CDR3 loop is CSARRDRSNYNEQFF. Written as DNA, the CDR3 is TGCAGTGCTCGCCGGGACAGGTCGAATTACAATGAGCAGTTCTTC.

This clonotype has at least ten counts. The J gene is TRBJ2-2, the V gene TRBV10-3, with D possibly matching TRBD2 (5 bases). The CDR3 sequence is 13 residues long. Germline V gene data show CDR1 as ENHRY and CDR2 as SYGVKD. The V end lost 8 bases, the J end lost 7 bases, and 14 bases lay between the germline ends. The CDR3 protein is CAIADFTSGELFF. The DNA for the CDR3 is TGTGCCATCGCGGACTTCACCAGCGGGGAGCTGTTTTTT.

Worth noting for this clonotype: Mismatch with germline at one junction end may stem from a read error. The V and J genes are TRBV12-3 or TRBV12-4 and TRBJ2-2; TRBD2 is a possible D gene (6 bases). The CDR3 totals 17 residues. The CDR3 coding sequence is TGTGCCAGCAGCTCGGGGACTTGCGGGTCGAACACCGGGGAGCTGGTTTTT. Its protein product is CASSSGTCGSNTGELVF.

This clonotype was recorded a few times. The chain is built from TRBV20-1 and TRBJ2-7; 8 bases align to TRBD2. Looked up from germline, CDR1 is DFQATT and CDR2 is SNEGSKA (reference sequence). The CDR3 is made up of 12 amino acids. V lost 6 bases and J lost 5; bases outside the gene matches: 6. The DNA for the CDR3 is TGCAGTGCAACCGGACTAGCCAACGAGCAGTACTTC. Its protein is CSATGLANEQYF.

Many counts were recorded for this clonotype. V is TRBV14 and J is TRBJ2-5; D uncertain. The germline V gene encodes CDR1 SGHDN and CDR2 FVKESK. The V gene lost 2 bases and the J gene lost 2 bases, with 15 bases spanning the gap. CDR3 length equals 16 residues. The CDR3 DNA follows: TGTGCCAGCAGCCAAACCCCGCAGAGGAAACAAGAGACCCAGTACTTC. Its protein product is CASSQTPQRKQETQYF.

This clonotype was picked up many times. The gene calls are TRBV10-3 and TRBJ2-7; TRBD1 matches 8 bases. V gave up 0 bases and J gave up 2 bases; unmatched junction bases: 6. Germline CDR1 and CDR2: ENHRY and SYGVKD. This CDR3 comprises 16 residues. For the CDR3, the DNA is TGTGCCATCAGTGAGTCGGCCGACAGGGGTACCTACGAGCAGTACTTC. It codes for CAISESADRGTYEQYF.

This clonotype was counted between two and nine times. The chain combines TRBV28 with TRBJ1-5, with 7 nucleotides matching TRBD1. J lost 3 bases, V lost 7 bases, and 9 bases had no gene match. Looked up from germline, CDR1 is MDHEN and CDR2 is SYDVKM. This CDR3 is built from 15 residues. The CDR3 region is CASKIQGGVNQPQHF. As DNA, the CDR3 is TGTGCCAGCAAGATCCAGGGGGGGGTCAATCAGCCCCAGCATTTT. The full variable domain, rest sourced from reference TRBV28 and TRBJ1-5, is DVKVTQSSRYLVKRTGEKVFLECVQDMDHENMFWYRQDPGLGLRLIYFSYDVKMKEKGDIPEGYSVSREKKERFSLILESASTNQTSMYLCASKIQGGVNQPQHFGDGTRLSIL.

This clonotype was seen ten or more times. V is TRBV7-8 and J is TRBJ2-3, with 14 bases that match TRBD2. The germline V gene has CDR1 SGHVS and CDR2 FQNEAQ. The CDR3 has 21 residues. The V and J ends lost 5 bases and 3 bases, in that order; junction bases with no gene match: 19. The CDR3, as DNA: TGTGCCAGCAGCCTCAGACTAGCGGGAGGGCCGGGGCAGACGGGAACAGATACGCAGTATTTT. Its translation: CASSLRLAGGPGQTGTDTQYF.

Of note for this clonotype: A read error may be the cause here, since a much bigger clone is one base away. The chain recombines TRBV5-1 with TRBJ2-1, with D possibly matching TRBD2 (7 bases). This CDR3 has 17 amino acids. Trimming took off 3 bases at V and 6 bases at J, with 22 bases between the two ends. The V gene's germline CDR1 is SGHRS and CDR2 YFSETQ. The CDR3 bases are TGCGCCAGCAGCTCGGGGGGCAATTTGGCCTCTACCAATGAGCAGTTCTTC. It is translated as CASSSGGNLASTNEQFF.

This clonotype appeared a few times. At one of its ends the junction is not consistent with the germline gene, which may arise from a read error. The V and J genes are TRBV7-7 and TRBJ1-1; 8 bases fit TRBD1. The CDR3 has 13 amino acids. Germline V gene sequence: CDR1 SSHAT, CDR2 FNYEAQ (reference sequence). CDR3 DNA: TGTGCTAGCAGCCGGACAGGGCGGAGTGAAGCTTTCTTT. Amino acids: CASSRTGRSEAFF.

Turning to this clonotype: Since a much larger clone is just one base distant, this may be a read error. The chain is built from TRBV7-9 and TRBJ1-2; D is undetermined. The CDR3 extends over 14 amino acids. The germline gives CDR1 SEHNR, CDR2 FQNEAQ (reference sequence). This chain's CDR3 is CASSFPITNYGCTF. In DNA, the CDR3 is TGTGCCAGCAGCTTTCCTATAACTAACTATGGCTGCACCTTC.

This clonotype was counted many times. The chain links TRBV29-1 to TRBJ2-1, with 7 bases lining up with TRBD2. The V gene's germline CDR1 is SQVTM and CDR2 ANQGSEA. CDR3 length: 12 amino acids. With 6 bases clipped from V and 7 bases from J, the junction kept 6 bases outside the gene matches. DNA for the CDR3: TGCAGCGTGGCAAGCGGGATTAATGAGCAGTTCTTC. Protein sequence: CSVASGINEQFF.

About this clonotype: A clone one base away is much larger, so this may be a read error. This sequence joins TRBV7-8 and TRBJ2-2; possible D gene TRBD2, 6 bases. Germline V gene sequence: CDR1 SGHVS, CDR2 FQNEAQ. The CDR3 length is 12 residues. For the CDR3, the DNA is TGTGCCAGCAGCTCGGGAGTCGGGGAGCTGGTTTTT. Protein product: CASSSGVGELVF.

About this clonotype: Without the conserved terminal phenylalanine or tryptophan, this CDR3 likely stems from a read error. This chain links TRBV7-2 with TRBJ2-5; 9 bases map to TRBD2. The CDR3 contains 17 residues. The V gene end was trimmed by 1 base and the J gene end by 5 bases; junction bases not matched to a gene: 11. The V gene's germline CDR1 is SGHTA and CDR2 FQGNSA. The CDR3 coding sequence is TGTGCCAGCAGCTTAGGGTCTAGCGGGATTTTTGGGGAGACCCAGTACATC. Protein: CASSLGSSGIFGETQYI.

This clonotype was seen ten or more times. The CDR3 here is CASSLDRYSTDTQYF. The CDR3 bases are TGCGCCAGCAGCTTGGACAGGTATAGCACAGATACGCAGTATTTT. This chain joins TRBV5-1 and TRBJ2-3; a possible D gene is TRBD1 (5 bases). V shed 0 bases and J shed 0 bases, with 8 bases lying between them. The CDR3 length is 15 residues. CDR1 and CDR2 from the germline V gene are SGHRS and YFSETQ. The full variable domain, completed using reference TRBV5-1 and TRBJ2-3, is KAGVTQTPRYLIKTRGQQVTLSCSPISGHRSVSWYQQTPGQGLQFLFEYFSETQRNKGNFPGRFSGRQFSNSRSEMNVSTLELGDSALYLCASSLDRYSTDTQYFGPGTRLTVL.

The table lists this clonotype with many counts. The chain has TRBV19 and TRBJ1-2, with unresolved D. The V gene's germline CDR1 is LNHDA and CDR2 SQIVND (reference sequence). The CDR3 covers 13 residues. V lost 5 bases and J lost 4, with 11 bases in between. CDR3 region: CASSPDWGYGYTF. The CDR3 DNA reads TGTGCCAGTAGTCCCGATTGGGGCTATGGCTACACCTTC.

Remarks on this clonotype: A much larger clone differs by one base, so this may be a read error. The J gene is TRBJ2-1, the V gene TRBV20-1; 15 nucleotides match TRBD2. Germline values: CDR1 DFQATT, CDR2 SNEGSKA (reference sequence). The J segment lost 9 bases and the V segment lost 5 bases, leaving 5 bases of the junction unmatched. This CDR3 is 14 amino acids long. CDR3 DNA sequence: TGCAGTGCTCTGGGACTAGCGGGAGGAACTGAGCAGTTCTTC. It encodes CSALGLAGGTEQFF.

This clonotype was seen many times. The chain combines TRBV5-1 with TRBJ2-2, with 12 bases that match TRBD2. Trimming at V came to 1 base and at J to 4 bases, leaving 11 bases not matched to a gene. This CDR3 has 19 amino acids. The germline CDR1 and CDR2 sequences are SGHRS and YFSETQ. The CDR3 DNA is TGCGCCAGCAGCTTGCCTCAACTAGCGGGAGGACGTTTCACCGGGGAGCTGTTTTTT. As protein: CASSLPQLAGGRFTGELFF.

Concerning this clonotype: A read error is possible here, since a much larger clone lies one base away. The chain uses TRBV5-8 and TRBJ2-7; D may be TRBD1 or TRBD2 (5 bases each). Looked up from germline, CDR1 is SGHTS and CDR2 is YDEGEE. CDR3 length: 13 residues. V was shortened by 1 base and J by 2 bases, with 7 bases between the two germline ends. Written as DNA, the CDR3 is TGTGCCAGCAGCTTGCGGGGACCCTACGAGCAGTACTTC. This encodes CASSLRGPYEQYF. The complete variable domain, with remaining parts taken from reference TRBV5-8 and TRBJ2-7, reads EAGVTQSPTHLIKTRGQQATLRCSPISGHTSVYWYQQALGLGLQFLLWYDEGEERNRGNFPPRFSGRQFPNYSSELNVNALELEDSALYLCASSLRGPYEQYFGPGTRLTVT.

CDR3 nucleotides: TGCAGTATAGTAACAGCCCTTGAGACCCAGTACTTC. Translating it yields CSIVTALETQYF. V is TRBV20-1 and J is TRBJ2-5; D is unclear. Germline V gene sequence: CDR1 DFQATT, CDR2 SNEGSKA (reference sequence). V lost 8 bases and J lost 5, with 15 bases in between. The CDR3 loop spans 12 amino acids.

CDR3 in amino acids: CSARGFKQKSHSTDTQYF. The CDR3 nucleotides read TGCAGTGCTAGAGGTTTCAAACAGAAATCACACAGCACAGATACGCAGTATTTT. The chain recombines TRBV20-1 with TRBJ2-3; D not certain. Germline V lookup: CDR1 DFQATT, CDR2 SNEGSKA (reference sequence). This CDR3 spans 18 amino acids. The V end lost 1 base, the J end lost 0 bases, and 20 bases lay between the germline ends.